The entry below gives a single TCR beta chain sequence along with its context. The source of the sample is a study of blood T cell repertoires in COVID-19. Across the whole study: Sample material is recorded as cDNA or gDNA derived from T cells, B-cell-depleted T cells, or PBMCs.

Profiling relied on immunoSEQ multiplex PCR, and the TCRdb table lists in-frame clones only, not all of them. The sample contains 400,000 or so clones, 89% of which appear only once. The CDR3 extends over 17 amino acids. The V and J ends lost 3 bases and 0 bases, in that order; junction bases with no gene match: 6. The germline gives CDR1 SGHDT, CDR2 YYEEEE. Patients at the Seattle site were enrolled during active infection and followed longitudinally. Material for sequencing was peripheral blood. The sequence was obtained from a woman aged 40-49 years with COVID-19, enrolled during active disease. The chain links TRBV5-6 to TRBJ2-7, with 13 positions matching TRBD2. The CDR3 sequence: CASSWGGTSGASYEQYF. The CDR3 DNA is TGTGCCAGCAGCTGGGGCGGGACTAGCGGGGCCTCCTACGAGCAGTACTTC.